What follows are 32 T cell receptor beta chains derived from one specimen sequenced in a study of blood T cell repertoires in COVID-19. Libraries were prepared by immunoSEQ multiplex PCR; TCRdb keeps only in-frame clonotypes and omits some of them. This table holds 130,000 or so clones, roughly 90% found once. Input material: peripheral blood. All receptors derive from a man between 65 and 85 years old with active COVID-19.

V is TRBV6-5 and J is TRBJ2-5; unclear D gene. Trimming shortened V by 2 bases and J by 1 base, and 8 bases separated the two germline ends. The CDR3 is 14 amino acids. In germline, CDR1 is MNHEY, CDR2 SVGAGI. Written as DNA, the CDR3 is TGTGCCAGCAGTTACGGCGCGGCCCAAGAGACCCAGTACTTC. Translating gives CASSYGAAQETQYF.

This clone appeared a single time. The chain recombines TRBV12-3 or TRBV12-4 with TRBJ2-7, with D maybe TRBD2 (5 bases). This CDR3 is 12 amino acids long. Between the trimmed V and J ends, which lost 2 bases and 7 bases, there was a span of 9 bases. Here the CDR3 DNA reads TGTGCCAGCAGTTTAAGGCCGGGAGAGCAGTACTTC. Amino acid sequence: CASSLRPGEQYF.

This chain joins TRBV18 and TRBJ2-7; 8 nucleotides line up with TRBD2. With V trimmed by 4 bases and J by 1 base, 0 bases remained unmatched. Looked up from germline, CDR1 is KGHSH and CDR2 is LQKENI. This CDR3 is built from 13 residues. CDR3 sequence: CASSLAGSYEQYF. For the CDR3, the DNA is TGTGCCAGCTCACTAGCGGGGTCCTACGAGCAGTACTTC.

This CDR3 is CAWTWSRDRETGELFF. For the CDR3, the DNA is TGTGCCTGGACCTGGTCTCGGGACAGGGAGACCGGGGAGCTGTTTTTT. The chain is built from TRBV30 and TRBJ2-2; 9 nucleotides align to TRBD1. CDR3 size: 16 residues. The V gene end was trimmed by 4 bases and the J gene end by 5 bases; junction bases not matched to a gene: 11. Germline loops: CDR1 GTSNPN, CDR2 SVGIG (reference sequence).

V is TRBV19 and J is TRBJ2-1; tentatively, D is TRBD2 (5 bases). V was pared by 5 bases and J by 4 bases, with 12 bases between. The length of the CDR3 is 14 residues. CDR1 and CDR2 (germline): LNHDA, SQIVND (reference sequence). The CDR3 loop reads CASSFELAYNEQFF. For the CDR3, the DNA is TGTGCCAGTAGTTTTGAGCTAGCTTACAATGAGCAGTTCTTC.

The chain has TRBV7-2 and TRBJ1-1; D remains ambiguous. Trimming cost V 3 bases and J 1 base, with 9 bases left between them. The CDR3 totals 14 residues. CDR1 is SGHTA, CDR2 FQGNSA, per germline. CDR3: CASSLTHGNTEAFF. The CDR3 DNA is TGTGCCAGCAGCTTGACTCATGGGAACACTGAAGCTTTCTTT.

The CDR3 reads CATSDPRGGTQETQYF. The CDR3 DNA is TGTGCCACCAGTGACCCGCGGGGGGGGACCCAAGAGACCCAGTACTTC. The V and J genes are TRBV24-1 and TRBJ2-5; 9 bases align to TRBD2. V dropped 4 bases and J dropped 1; count of bases not matched to a gene: 6. The CDR3 has 16 residues. The germline CDR1 and CDR2 sequences are KGHDR and SFDVKD.

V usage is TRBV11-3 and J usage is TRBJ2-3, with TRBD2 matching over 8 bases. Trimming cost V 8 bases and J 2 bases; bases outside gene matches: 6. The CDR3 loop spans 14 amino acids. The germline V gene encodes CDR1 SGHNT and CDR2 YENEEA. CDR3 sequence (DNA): TGTGCCAGCGCCACTAGCGGAGACACAGATACGCAGTATTTT. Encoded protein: CASATSGDTDTQYF.

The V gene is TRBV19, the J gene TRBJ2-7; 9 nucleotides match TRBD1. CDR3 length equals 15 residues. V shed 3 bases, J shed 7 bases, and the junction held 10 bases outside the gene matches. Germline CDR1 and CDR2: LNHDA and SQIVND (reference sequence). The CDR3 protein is CASSMIGTGSWEQYF. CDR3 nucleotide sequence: TGTGCCAGTAGTATGATTGGGACAGGGTCCTGGGAGCAGTACTTC.

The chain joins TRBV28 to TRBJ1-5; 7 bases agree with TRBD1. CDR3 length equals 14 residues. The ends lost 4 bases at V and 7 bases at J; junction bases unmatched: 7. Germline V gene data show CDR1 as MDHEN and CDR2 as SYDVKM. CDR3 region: CASSYQGGRQPQHF. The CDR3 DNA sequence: TGTGCCAGCAGTTATCAGGGGGGAAGACAGCCCCAGCATTTT.

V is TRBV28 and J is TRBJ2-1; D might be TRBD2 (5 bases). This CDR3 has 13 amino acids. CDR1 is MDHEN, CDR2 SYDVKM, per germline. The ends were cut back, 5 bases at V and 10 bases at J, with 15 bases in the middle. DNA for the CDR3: TGTGCCAGCAGTCAAGGTTCTAGCAGGGAGCAGTTCTTC. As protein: CASSQGSSREQFF.

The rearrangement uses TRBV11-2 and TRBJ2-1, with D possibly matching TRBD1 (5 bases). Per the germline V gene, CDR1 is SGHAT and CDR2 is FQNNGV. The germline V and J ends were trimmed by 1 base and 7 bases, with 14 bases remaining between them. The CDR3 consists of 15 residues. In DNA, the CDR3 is TGTGCCAGCAGCTTAGCTCAGGGCATGGGAAATGAGCAGTTCTTC. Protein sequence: CASSLAQGMGNEQFF.

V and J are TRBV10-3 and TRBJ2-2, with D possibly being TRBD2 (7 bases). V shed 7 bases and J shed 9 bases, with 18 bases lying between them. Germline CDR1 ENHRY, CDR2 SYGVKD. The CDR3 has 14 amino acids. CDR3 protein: CAITGGDKSRELFF. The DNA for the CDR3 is TGTGCCATCACTGGGGGGGACAAGAGTCGGGAGCTGTTTTTT.

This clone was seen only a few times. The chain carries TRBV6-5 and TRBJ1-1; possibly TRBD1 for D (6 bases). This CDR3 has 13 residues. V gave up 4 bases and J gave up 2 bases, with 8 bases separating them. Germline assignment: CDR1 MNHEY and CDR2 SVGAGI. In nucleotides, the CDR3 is TGTGCCAGCAGTTCGGACAGAAACACTGAAGCTTTCTTT. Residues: CASSSDRNTEAFF.

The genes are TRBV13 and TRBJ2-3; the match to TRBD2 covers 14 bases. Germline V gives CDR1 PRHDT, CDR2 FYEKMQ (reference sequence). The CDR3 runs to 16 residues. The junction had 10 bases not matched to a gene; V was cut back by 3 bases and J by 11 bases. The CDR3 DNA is TGTGCCAGCAGCTTTCCCGGGACTAGCGGGAGAGAGGTGCAGTATTTT. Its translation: CASSFPGTSGREVQYF.

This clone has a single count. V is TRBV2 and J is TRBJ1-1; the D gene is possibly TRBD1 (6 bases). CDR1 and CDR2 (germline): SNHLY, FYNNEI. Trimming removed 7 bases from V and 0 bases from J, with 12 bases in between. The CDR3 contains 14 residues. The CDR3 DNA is TGTGCCAGCACCCGAGGGGGGGTGAACACTGAAGCTTTCTTT. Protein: CASTRGGVNTEAFF. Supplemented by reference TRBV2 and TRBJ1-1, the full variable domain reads EPEVTQTPSHQVTQMGQEVILRCVPISNHLYFYWYRQILGQKVEFLVSFYNNEISEKSEIFDDQFSVERPDGSNFTLKIRSTKLEDSAMYFCASTRGGVNTEAFFGQGTRLTVV.

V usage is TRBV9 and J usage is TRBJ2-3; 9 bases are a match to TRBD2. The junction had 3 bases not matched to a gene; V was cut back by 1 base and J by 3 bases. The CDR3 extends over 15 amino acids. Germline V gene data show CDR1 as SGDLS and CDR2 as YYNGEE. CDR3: CASSVLAGTTDTQYF. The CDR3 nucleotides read TGTGCCAGCAGCGTACTAGCGGGAACGACAGATACGCAGTATTTT.

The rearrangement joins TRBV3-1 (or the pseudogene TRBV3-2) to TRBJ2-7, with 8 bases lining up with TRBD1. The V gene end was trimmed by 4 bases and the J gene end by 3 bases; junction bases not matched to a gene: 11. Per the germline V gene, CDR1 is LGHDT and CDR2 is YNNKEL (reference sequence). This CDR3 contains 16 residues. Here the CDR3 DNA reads TGTGCCAGCAGCCCGGACAGGGAAAGAGGGCACTACGAGCAGTACTTC. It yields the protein CASSPDRERGHYEQYF.

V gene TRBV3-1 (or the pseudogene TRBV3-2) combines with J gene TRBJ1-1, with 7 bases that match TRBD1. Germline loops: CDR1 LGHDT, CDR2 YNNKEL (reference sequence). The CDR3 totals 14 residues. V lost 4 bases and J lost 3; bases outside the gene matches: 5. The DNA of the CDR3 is TGTGCCAGCAGCCCTTATGGGACAGACACTGAAGCTTTCTTT. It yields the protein CASSPYGTDTEAFF.

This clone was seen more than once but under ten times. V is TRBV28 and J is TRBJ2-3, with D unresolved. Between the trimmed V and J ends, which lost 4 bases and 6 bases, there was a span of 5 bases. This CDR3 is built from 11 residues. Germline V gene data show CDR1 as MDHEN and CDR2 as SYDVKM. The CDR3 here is CASSSRDTQYF. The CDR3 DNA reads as TGTGCCAGCAGTTCTAGGGATACGCAGTATTTT.

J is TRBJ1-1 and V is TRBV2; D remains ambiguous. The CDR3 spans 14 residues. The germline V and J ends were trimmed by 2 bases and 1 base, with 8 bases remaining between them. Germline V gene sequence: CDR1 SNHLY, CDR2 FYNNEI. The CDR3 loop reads CASSELGRNTEAFF. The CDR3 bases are TGTGCCAGCAGTGAACTCGGGAGGAACACTGAAGCTTTCTTT.

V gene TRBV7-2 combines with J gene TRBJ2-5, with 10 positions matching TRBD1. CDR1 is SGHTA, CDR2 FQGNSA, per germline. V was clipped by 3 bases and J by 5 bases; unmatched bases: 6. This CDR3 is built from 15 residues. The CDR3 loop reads CASSFAGTGAETQYF. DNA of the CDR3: TGTGCCAGCAGCTTCGCAGGGACAGGGGCGGAGACCCAGTACTTC.

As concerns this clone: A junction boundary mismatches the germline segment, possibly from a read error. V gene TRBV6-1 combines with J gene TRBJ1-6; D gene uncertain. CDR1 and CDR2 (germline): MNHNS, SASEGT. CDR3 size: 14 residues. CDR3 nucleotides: TGTGCCAGCAGGGAAGACACGTATAATTCACCCCTCCACTTT. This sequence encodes CASREDTYNSPLHF.

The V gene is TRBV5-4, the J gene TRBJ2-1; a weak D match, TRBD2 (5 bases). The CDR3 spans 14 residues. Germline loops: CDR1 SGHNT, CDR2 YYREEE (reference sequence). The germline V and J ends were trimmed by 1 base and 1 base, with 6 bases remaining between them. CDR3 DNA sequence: TGTGCCAGCAGCTTGACTAGTTCCTACAATGAGCAGTTCTTC. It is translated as CASSLTSSYNEQFF.

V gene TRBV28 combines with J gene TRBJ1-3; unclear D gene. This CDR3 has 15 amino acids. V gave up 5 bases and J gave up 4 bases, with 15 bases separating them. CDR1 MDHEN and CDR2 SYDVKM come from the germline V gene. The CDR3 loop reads CASSLLGPGGNTIYF. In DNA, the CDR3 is TGTGCCAGCAGTCTCCTGGGCCCGGGGGGAAACACCATATATTTT.

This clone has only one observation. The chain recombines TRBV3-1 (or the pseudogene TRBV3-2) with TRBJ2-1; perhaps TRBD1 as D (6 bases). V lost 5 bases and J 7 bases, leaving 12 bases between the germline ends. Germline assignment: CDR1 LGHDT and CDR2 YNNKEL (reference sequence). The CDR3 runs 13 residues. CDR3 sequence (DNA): TGTGCCAGCAGCATACCGGGACAAAATGAGCAGTTCTTC. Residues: CASSIPGQNEQFF.

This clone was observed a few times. The CDR3: CSVDRGDYEQYF. The CDR3 coding sequence is TGCAGCGTGGACAGGGGTGACTACGAGCAGTACTTC. The V gene is TRBV29-1, the J gene TRBJ2-7; 9 positions agree with TRBD1. Trimming at V came to 6 bases and at J to 3 bases, leaving 3 bases not matched to a gene. The CDR3 is made up of 12 amino acids. CDR1 and CDR2 from the germline V gene are SQVTM and ANQGSEA.

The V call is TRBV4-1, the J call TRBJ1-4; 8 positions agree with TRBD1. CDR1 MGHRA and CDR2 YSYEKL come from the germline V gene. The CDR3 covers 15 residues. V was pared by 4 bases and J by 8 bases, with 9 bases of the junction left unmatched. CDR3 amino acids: CASSPDRGVYEKLFF. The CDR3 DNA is TGCGCCAGCAGCCCCGACAGGGGAGTATACGAAAAACTGTTTTTT.

The CDR3 spells CASSPGGGNNEQFF. Written as DNA, the CDR3 is TGTGCCAGCAGCCCGGGTGGAGGAAACAATGAGCAGTTCTTC. The chain uses TRBV3-1 (or the pseudogene TRBV3-2) and TRBJ2-1, with D possibly matching TRBD2 (5 bases). CDR1 LGHDT and CDR2 YNNKEL come from the germline V gene (reference sequence). Trimming cost V 4 bases and J 5 bases, with 12 bases left between them. This CDR3 comprises 14 residues.

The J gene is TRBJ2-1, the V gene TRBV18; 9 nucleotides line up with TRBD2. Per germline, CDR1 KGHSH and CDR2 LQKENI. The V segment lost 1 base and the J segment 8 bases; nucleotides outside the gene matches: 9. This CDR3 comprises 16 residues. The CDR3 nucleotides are TGTGCCAGCTCACCACAATCTAGCGGGATAGTGTATGAGCAGTTCTTC. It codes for CASSPQSSGIVYEQFF.

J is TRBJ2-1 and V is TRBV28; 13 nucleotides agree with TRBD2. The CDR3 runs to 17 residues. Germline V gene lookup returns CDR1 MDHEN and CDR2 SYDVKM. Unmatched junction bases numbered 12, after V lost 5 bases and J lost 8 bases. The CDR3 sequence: CASSRPLTSGRPDEQFF. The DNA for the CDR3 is TGTGCCAGCAGTCGCCCCCTGACTAGCGGGAGGCCCGATGAGCAGTTCTTC.

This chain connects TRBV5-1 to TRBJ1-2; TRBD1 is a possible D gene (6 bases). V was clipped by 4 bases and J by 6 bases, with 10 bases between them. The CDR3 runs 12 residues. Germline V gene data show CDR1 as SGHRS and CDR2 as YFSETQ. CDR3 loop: CASSITGNGYTF. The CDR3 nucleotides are TGCGCCAGCAGCATAACAGGGAATGGCTACACCTTC.